This T cell receptor beta chain was sequenced for a study of blood T cells in healthy people across ages. Whole-study findings and limits: Higher diversity, along with more naive CD4+ cells, distinguished long-lived donors from aged donors.

The second PCR ran roughly 7 to 12 cycles with a sample-barcoded 5' primer and J-beta primers. MiXCR, applied by TCRdb to the 5' RACE reads, yields one record per CDR3 protein. This repertoire shows approximately 800,000 distinct CDR3 sequences, approximately 53% found once; its top ten account for around a quarter. Germline V CDR1 and CDR2: SQVTM, ANQGSEA. The CDR3 runs 14 residues. J gave up 5 bases and V 4 bases, and 5 bases lay outside the gene matches. Every sample yielded at least 7 million isolated PBMCs. Total RNA, at least 5.5 micrograms per sample, came from PBMCs. As for this clonotype: Its cognate antigen is unknown.

The receptor comes from a man aged 35 to 55 in good health. The V and J genes are TRBV29-1 and TRBJ2-5; the match to TRBD1 covers 12 bases. Sequenced material: blood. The CDR3, as DNA: TGCAGCGTTGGGGGGACAGGGGGCTTCGAGACCCAGTACTTC. This encodes CSVGGTGGFETQYF.